The rows below give T cell receptor beta chains drawn from one sample of a study of T cell repertoires in cytomegalovirus infection. No antigen has been assigned to these receptors. MiXCR, applied by TCRdb to the reads, yields one record per CDR3 protein. The data contain around 500,000 distinct CDR3 sequences, 42% of them seen just once; the ten biggest clones take up around 45%. The sequencing used cultured PBMCs, collected from culture after CMV antigen stimulation. The receptor set was obtained from a human donor in good health (CMV status not recorded). Some clones in this sample may be carry-over from other donors' samples. CDR3s include the opening cysteine and the closing phenylalanine or tryptophan. The order of the fields is clone size, D gene, J gene, V gene, CDR3 protein, CDR3 DNA. A D gene is named only where the DNA matches it firmly. The size field is filled for only some rows; it gives once, few, many or a size class.

>.|.|TRBJ2-2|TRBV7-8
CASSLYVGIVTGELFF
TGTGCCAGCAGCTTATATGTCGGGATTGTCACCGGGGAGCTGTTTTTT
>few|.|TRBJ2-1|TRBV28
CASKGRGRLSEQFF
TGTGCCAGCAAGGGGAGGGGGCGGTTGAGTGAGCAGTTCTTC
>many|.|TRBJ1-1|TRBV7-2
CASSPTAGADDNTEAFF
TGTGCCAGCAGCCCAACGGCCGGGGCAGACGACAACACTGAAGCTTTCTTT
>.|.|TRBJ1-5|TRBV12-3/TRBV12-4
CASRGSENQPQHF
TGTGCCAGCAGGGGGTCCGAAAATCAGCCCCAGCATTTT
>.|TRBD1|TRBJ1-2|TRBV6-1
CASSEGHRGTDGYTF
TGTGCCAGCAGTGAAGGGCACAGGGGGACGGATGGCTACACCTTC
>.|TRBD2|TRBJ2-1|TRBV12-3/TRBV12-4
CASSFGTSGANEQFF
TGTGCCAGCAGTTTTGGGACTAGCGGGGCAAATGAGCAGTTCTTC
>few|.|TRBJ2-7|TRBV7-2
CASSFRGGPGEQYF
TGTGCCAGCAGCTTTAGAGGGGGGCCCGGGGAGCAGTACTTC
>.|.|TRBJ2-7|TRBV20-1
CSAGASYEQYF
TGCAGTGCTGGGGCGTCCTACGAGCAGTACTTC
>many|.|TRBJ2-5|TRBV7-2
CASSLGTTKETQYF
TGTGCCAGCAGCCTTGGGACAACCAAGGAGACCCAGTACTTC
>.|.|TRBJ1-3|TRBV4-2
CASSQSLGSGNTIYF
TGTGCCAGCAGCCAAAGTTTGGGCTCTGGAAACACCATATATTTT
>few|.|TRBJ2-7|TRBV19
CASSIAHRSTGRFYEQYF
TGTGCCAGTAGTATAGCCCATCGGTCCACGGGACGGTTCTACGAGCAGTACTTC
>few|.|TRBJ2-7|TRBV10-3
CAIGETPTYEQYF
TGTGCCATCGGGGAGACTCCAACCTACGAGCAGTACTTC
>many|.|TRBJ2-4|TRBV7-2
CASSLDYNQRNIQYF
TGTGCCAGCAGCTTAGACTATAACCAGAGAAACATTCAGTACTTC
>few|TRBD2|TRBJ2-5|TRBV19
CASSSRGRGAGRLETQYF
TGTGCCAGTAGTTCCCGGGGGCGGGGGGCAGGAAGGTTGGAGACCCAGTACTTC
>few|.|TRBJ1-4|TRBV28
CASSPGGSHEKLFF
TGTGCCAGCAGCCCCGGCGGGTCCCATGAAAAACTGTTTTTT
>few|.|TRBJ1-2|TRBV12-3/TRBV12-4
CASSLRGAGYGYTF
TGTGCCAGCAGTTTACGGGGGGCTGGGTATGGCTACACCTTC
>.|.|TRBJ1-2|TRBV10-3
CDISGEVYGYTF
TGTGACATCTCAGGGGAGGTCTATGGCTACACCTTC
>many|.|TRBJ2-5|TRBV7-2
CASSVVTETQYF
TGTGCCAGCAGCGTAGTAACGGAGACCCAGTACTTC
>once|.|TRBJ1-4|TRBV7-8
CASASRGPNEKLFF
TGTGCCAGCGCCAGCCGGGGCCCTAATGAAAAACTGTTTTTT
>many|.|TRBJ1-6|TRBV7-8
CASSLTWGLRVGSPLHF
TGTGCCAGCAGCTTAACATGGGGGTTGCGGGTTGGATCACCCCTCCACTTT
>.|.|TRBJ2-1|TRBV10-3
CAIGGTPPYNEQFF
TGTGCCATCGGGGGGACACCCCCTTACAATGAGCAGTTCTTC
>few|.|TRBJ1-4|TRBV7-8
CASSLGAPNEKLFF
TGTGCCAGCAGCTTAGGAGCACCTAATGAAAAACTGTTTTTT
>few|.|TRBJ2-1|TRBV5-6
CASSLAYPLDYNEQFF
TGTGCCAGCAGCTTGGCGTACCCCCTCGACTACAATGAGCAGTTCTTC
>.|TRBD1|TRBJ2-6|TRBV5-4
CASRTGAGANVLTF
TGTGCCAGCAGGACAGGGGCTGGGGCCAACGTCCTGACTTTC
>many|.|TRBJ2-2|TRBV7-6
CASQGGQRRYAEDTGELFF
TGTGCCTCCCAGGGGGGACAGCGCCGTTATGCAGAAGACACCGGGGAGCTGTTTTTT
>many|TRBD1|TRBJ2-6|TRBV7-8
CASSGRQGRGSGANVLTF
TGTGCCAGCAGCGGACGACAGGGGCGAGGATCTGGGGCCAACGTCCTGACTTTC
>.|TRBD1|TRBJ2-5|TRBV29-1
CSGYTGQGLETQYF
TGCAGCGGATACACAGGACAGGGATTAGAGACCCAGTACTTC
>many|.|TRBJ2-5|TRBV7-2
CASSPQTGNQETQYF
TGTGCCAGCAGCCCGCAGACAGGAAACCAAGAGACCCAGTACTTC
>few|.|TRBJ1-3|TRBV19
CASSIGAGNTIYF
TGTGCCAGTAGTATAGGGGCTGGAAACACCATATATTTT